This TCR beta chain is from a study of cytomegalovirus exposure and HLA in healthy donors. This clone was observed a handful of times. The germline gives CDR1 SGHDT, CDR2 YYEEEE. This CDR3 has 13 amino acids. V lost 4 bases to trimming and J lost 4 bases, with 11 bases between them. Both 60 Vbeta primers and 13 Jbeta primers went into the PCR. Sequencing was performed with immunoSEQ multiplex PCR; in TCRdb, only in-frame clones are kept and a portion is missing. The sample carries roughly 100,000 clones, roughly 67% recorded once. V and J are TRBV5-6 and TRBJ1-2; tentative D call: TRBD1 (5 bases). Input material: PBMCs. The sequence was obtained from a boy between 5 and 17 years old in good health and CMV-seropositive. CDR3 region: CASSPRGGYGYTF. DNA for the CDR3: TGTGCCAGCAGCCCCCGGGGGGGCTATGGCTACACCTTC. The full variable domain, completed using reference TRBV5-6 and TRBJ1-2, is DAGVTQSPTHLIKTRGQQVTLRCSPKSGHDTVSWYQQALGQGPQFIFQYYEEEERQRGNFPDRFSGHQFPNYSSELNVNALLLGDSALYLCASSPRGGYGYTFGSGTRLTVV.